The rows below give T cell receptor beta chains drawn from one sample of a study of blood T cell repertoires in COVID-19. Profiling relied on immunoSEQ multiplex PCR, and the TCRdb table lists in-frame clones only, not all of them. The sample lists some 100,000 clones; approximately 85% were seen once. The sample comprised peripheral blood. The receptors originated from a human donor in a cohort sampled during active COVID-19. Each CDR3 is given with its conserved first and last residue. D genes are given only for firm matches. Size is omitted from some rows. Given values are once, few, many or a class for expanded clones.

cdr3_length,d_call,j_call,v_call,clone_size,cdr3_nt,cdr3_aa
19,TRBD1,TRBJ1-4,TRBV5-4,NA,TGTGCCAGCAGCTCCCCGCCCGGGACAGGGGGCTTAACTAATGAAAAACTGTTTTTT,CASSSPPGTGGLTNEKLFF
13,NA,TRBJ1-1,TRBV5-1,few,TGCGCCAGCAGACTAGCCATGAACACTGAAGCTTTCTTT,CASRLAMNTEAFF
14,TRBD1,TRBJ2-7,TRBV6-5,NA,TGTGCCAGCAGTTACCGGGACAGGGTCAACGAGCAGTACTTC,CASSYRDRVNEQYF
12,TRBD1,TRBJ2-7,TRBV29-1,NA,TGCAGCGCCGCGGGACAGGGGCGCGAGCAGTACTTC,CSAAGQGREQYF
15,TRBD1,TRBJ2-2,TRBV11-2,NA,TGTGCCAGCAGCCAGGGGGACAGGGTGATCGGGGAGCTGTTTTTT,CASSQGDRVIGELFF
13,TRBD2,TRBJ2-5,TRBV6-2/TRBV6-3,NA,TGTGCCAGCAGTTTAATCGGGGGGGAGACCCAGTACTTC,CASSLIGGETQYF
15,TRBD2,TRBJ2-3,TRBV6-2/TRBV6-3,NA,TGTGCCAGCACCCCTGGCGGGGGGCCCACAGATACGCAGTATTTT,CASTPGGGPTDTQYF
13,NA,TRBJ1-2,TRBV28,NA,TGTGCCAGCAGTCCCGGTGTTAACTATGGCTACACCTTC,CASSPGVNYGYTF
15,NA,TRBJ2-5,TRBV5-6,NA,TGTGCCAGCAGCCATGACGGCTTTGGGCGTGAGACCCAGTACTTC,CASSHDGFGRETQYF
17,TRBD2,TRBJ2-1,TRBV4-3,NA,TGCGCCAGCAGCCAAGGGGTACTAGCGGGGGGTTACAATGAGCAGTTCTTC,CASSQGVLAGGYNEQFF
15,NA,TRBJ2-6,TRBV5-1,NA,TGCGCCTCGCGGGGGCAGGGCTCTGGGGCCAACGTCCTGACTTTC,CASRGQGSGANVLTF
12,NA,TRBJ2-1,TRBV5-4,once,TGTGCCAGCGCGGGGGCGCGTCATGAGCAGTTCTTC,CASAGARHEQFF
14,NA,TRBJ1-2,TRBV3-1/TRBV3-2,NA,TGTGCCAGCAGCCAACTGCACCCCGGTGGTGGCTACACCTTC,CASSQLHPGGGYTF
11,NA,TRBJ2-5,TRBV11-2,NA,TGTGCCAGCAGCTCTACCCGGACCCAGTACTTC,CASSSTRTQYF
15,NA,TRBJ1-6,TRBV27,NA,TGTGCCAGCAGTTTGACCAGGGCGTTGGATTCACCCCTCCACTTT,CASSLTRALDSPLHF
12,TRBD2,TRBJ2-7,TRBV30,NA,TGTGCCTGCCGCGGGGGGTATTACGAGCAGTACTTC,CACRGGYYEQYF
14,NA,TRBJ1-6,TRBV6-5,NA,TGTGCCAGCAGTATGGGGGGATGGAATTCACCCCTCCACTTT,CASSMGGWNSPLHF
16,TRBD1,TRBJ1-5,TRBV19,NA,TGTGCCAGTAGTTCGGACAGGGTAGGAGGCAATCAGCCCCAGCATTTT,CASSSDRVGGNQPQHF
15,NA,TRBJ2-7,TRBV19,NA,TGTGCCAGTAGTATATACCGGGGTGGCTCCTACGAGCAGTACTTC,CASSIYRGGSYEQYF
14,NA,TRBJ1-4,TRBV5-5,NA,TGTGCCAGCAGCCTTTCCGGGAGACTTGAAAAACTGTTTTTT,CASSLSGRLEKLFF
15,TRBD1,TRBJ1-2,TRBV9,few,TGTGCCAGCAGCGTTGCCGGGACAGGGTTCTATGGCTACACCTTC,CASSVAGTGFYGYTF
13,NA,TRBJ2-5,TRBV6-5,NA,TGTGCCAGCAGTTATTATCTAGGCGGGACCCAGTACTTC,CASSYYLGGTQYF
14,TRBD1,TRBJ2-1,TRBV19,NA,TGTGCCAGTAGTATCAGGGGGCTGGACAATGAGCAGTTCTTC,CASSIRGLDNEQFF
17,TRBD2,TRBJ2-1,TRBV4-2,NA,TGTGCCAGCAGCCAACCCGGACTAGCGGGAGGCGGCAATGAGCAGTTCTTC,CASSQPGLAGGGNEQFF
11,NA,TRBJ2-7,TRBV3-1/TRBV3-2,NA,TGTGCCAGCAGCCAACTTTACGAGCAGTACTTC,CASSQLYEQYF